These 25 T cell receptor beta chains originate from one sample sequenced in a study of OX40 agonist ivuxolimab in advanced cancers. This table comes from immunoSEQ multiplex PCR, and its TCRdb copy is limited to in-frame clones, with some not included. Of 65,000 to 80,000 clones listed, under 95% were seen once; the top ten hold around 10%. The material sequenced was CD4+ or CD8+ T cells sorted from blood, taken in a trial of the OX40 agonist ivuxolimab. The receptors stem from an adult with an advanced solid tumor such as melanoma, head and neck, liver or kidney cancer.

This chain uses TRBV4-2 with TRBJ2-7; perhaps TRBD1 as D (6 bases). Germline V gene data show CDR1 as LGHNA and CDR2 as YNFKEQ. V lost 0 bases and J lost 4, with 19 bases in between. CDR3 size: 17 residues. CDR3 nucleotide sequence: TGTGCCAGCAGCCAAGAGCCCCGCCAGTCAGGGGTATACGAGCAGTACTTC. Its translation: CASSQEPRQSGVYEQYF.

The chain links TRBV7-9 to TRBJ2-2; 10 bases match TRBD1. The germline gives CDR1 SEHNR, CDR2 FQNEAQ (reference sequence). The V and J ends lost 4 bases and 5 bases, in that order; junction bases with no gene match: 10. This CDR3 is 17 amino acids long. The CDR3 DNA reads as TGTGCCAGCAGCTCGACAGGGGGCTTTGGAGTTACCGGGGAGCTGTTTTTT. This translates into CASSSTGGFGVTGELFF.

This sequence joins TRBV4-2 and TRBJ2-7, with D possibly being TRBD1 (6 bases). Germline CDR1 reads LGHNA; CDR2 reads YNFKEQ. The V gene lost 0 bases and the J gene lost 4 bases, with 13 bases spanning the gap. CDR3 length: 15 residues. The CDR3 sequence: CASSQDKGHGYEQYF. The CDR3 nucleotides are TGTGCCAGCAGCCAAGATAAGGGACATGGGTACGAGCAGTACTTC.

The chain employs TRBV6-5 and TRBJ1-4, with 8 nucleotides matching TRBD1. The CDR3 extends over 14 amino acids. CDR1 MNHEY and CDR2 SVGAGI come from the germline V gene. V was clipped by 5 bases and J by 4 bases; unmatched bases: 3. The CDR3 sequence: CASSQGQGNEKLFF. The DNA for the CDR3 is TGTGCCAGCAGTCAAGGACAGGGTAATGAAAAACTGTTTTTT.

The chain employs TRBV2 and TRBJ2-7; 15 bases are shared with TRBD2. V was clipped by 3 bases and J by 6 bases; unmatched bases: 12. The length of the CDR3 is 18 residues. Looked up from germline, CDR1 is SNHLY and CDR2 is FYNNEI. The CDR3 loop is CASSERTSGGESFLEQYF. The DNA for the CDR3 is TGTGCCAGCAGTGAGCGGACTAGCGGGGGGGAATCATTTCTCGAGCAGTACTTC.

V and J are TRBV5-6 and TRBJ1-4; 7 positions agree with TRBD1. J gave up 5 bases and V 2 bases, and 6 bases lay outside the gene matches. From germline, CDR1 is SGHDT and CDR2 YYEEEE. The CDR3 spans 15 residues. The CDR3 DNA reads TGTGCCAGCAGCTTCGTCGGGACAGCAAATGAAAAACTGTTTTTT. This gives the protein CASSFVGTANEKLFF.

V and J are TRBV29-1 and TRBJ1-1, with 7 bases aligning to TRBD1. The germline V gene encodes CDR1 SQVTM and CDR2 ANQGSEA. The CDR3 spans 12 residues. With V trimmed by 4 bases and J by 4 bases, 3 bases remained unmatched. This CDR3 is CSVAEGATEAFF. The CDR3 nucleotides are TGCAGCGTTGCCGAGGGGGCCACTGAAGCTTTCTTT.

The V gene is TRBV10-2, the J gene TRBJ1-1, with a tentative D call TRBD1 (5 bases). Germline CDR1 WSHSY, CDR2 SAAADI. CDR3 length: 15 residues. With 3 bases removed from V and 6 bases from J, the gap between germline ends came to 17 bases. The CDR3 coding sequence is TGCGCCAGCAGTGAAGGGCCGGCGGAAGGGGCTGAAGCTTTCTTT. Its translation: CASSEGPAEGAEAFF.

The CDR3 DNA is TGTGCCTGGAGTACTACAGGAAACACCGGGGAGCTGTTTTTT. Translated: CAWSTTGNTGELFF. The rearrangement uses TRBV30 and TRBJ2-2; D is possibly TRBD1 (5 bases). Looked up from germline, CDR1 is GTSNPN and CDR2 is SVGIG (reference sequence). This CDR3 comprises 14 residues. Trimming took off 2 bases at V and 2 bases at J, with 9 bases between the two ends.

The rearrangement joins TRBV7-6 to TRBJ1-1; no definite D call. This CDR3 is 13 amino acids long. Per the germline V gene, CDR1 is SGHVS and CDR2 is FNYEAQ. Deletions cut 0 bases from V and 6 bases from J, with 8 bases between. CDR3 sequence reads: CASSLATPAEAFF. In DNA form, the CDR3 reads TGTGCCAGCAGCTTAGCGACGCCAGCTGAAGCTTTCTTT.

The chain has TRBV5-1 and TRBJ1-1; possibly TRBD1 for D (5 bases). Between the trimmed V and J ends, which lost 2 bases and 1 base, there was a span of 9 bases. Germline lookup yields CDR1 SGHRS and CDR2 YFSETQ. This CDR3 has 14 residues. DNA for the CDR3: TGCGCCAGCAGCTTTGGGACGGGGAACACTGAAGCTTTCTTT. Translating it yields CASSFGTGNTEAFF.

The chain uses TRBV2 and TRBJ1-2; no definite D call. The CDR3 sequence is 11 residues long. V was trimmed by 3 bases and J by 5 bases, leaving 4 bases between them. Germline CDR1 reads SNHLY; CDR2 reads FYNNEI. CDR3: CASSDSYGYTF. The CDR3 DNA reads TGTGCCAGCAGTGACAGTTATGGCTACACCTTC. The whole variable domain, filled in from reference TRBV2 and TRBJ1-2, reads EPEVTQTPSHQVTQMGQEVILRCVPISNHLYFYWYRQILGQKVEFLVSFYNNEISEKSEIFDDQFSVERPDGSNFTLKIRSTKLEDSAMYFCASSDSYGYTFGSGTRLTVV.

The chain couples TRBV13 to TRBJ2-7; 11 bases are a match to TRBD2. The trim removed 5 bases at V and 1 base at J, leaving 4 bases unmatched. The length of the CDR3 is 15 residues. The germline V gene encodes CDR1 PRHDT and CDR2 FYEKMQ (reference sequence). CDR3 region: CASSPRLAGSYEQYF. CDR3 nucleotide sequence: TGTGCCAGCAGCCCACGACTAGCGGGATCCTACGAGCAGTACTTC.

This CDR3 is CASSLGQNVMNTEAFF. The DNA for the CDR3 is TGTGCCAGCAGCTTAGGACAGAATGTTATGAACACTGAAGCTTTCTTT. The V and J genes are TRBV11-2 and TRBJ1-1, with D perhaps matching TRBD1 (5 bases). V shed 1 base and J shed 0 bases, with 12 bases lying between them. This CDR3 spans 16 amino acids. Germline values: CDR1 SGHAT, CDR2 FQNNGV.

This chain connects TRBV7-9 to TRBJ2-7; unclear D gene. CDR1 is SEHNR and CDR2 is FQNEAQ in the germline V gene (reference sequence). CDR3 length: 14 amino acids. Trimming removed 1 base from V and 2 bases from J, with 9 bases in between. CDR3 nucleotides: TGTGCCAGCAGCTTAGTTGTCAGAGCCTACGAGCAGTACTTC. Protein: CASSLVVRAYEQYF.

The chain recombines TRBV29-1 with TRBJ1-1; D perhaps matches TRBD1 (6 bases). The CDR3 is 13 residues long. The germline CDR1 and CDR2 sequences are SQVTM and ANQGSEA. Deletions cut 6 bases from V and 4 bases from J, with 15 bases between. CDR3 DNA sequence: TGCAGCGTGTCGGGACACCCGGGCACTGAAGCTTTCTTT. Its protein is CSVSGHPGTEAFF.

The gene calls are TRBV12-5 and TRBJ2-7; D unresolved. V lost 7 bases and J lost 4, with 14 bases in between. The V gene's germline CDR1 is LGHNT and CDR2 FRNRAP. This CDR3 contains 13 residues. Here the CDR3 reads CASAPGGLYEQYF. CDR3 DNA sequence: TGTGCTAGTGCCCCCGGTGGGCTTTACGAGCAGTACTTC.

The J gene is TRBJ1-5, the V gene TRBV7-6; D is unclear. The ends were cut back, 0 bases at V and 5 bases at J, with 11 bases in the middle. This CDR3 is 15 amino acids long. Germline V gives CDR1 SGHVS, CDR2 FNYEAQ. For the CDR3, the DNA is TGTGCCAGCAGCTTAGCGCTCGGAGCCGATCAGCCCCAGCATTTT. Protein: CASSLALGADQPQHF. Full variable domain (remainder filled in from reference TRBV7-6 and TRBJ1-5): GAGVSQSPRYKVTKRGQDVALRCDPISGHVSLYWYRQALGQGPEFLTYFNYEAQQDKSGLPNDRFSAERPEGSISTLTIQRTEQRDSAMYRCASSLALGADQPQHFGDGTRLSIL.

J is TRBJ2-1 and V is TRBV7-9; a possible D gene is TRBD2 (6 bases). CDR3 size: 15 residues. V was pared by 0 bases and J by 4 bases, with 10 bases between. Germline CDR1 SEHNR, CDR2 FQNEAQ (reference sequence). The CDR3 region is CASSLARGIYNEQFF. The CDR3 nucleotides read TGTGCCAGCAGCTTAGCTCGCGGGATTTACAATGAGCAGTTCTTC.

The chain employs TRBV9 and TRBJ2-3; TRBD1 matches 9 bases. J was trimmed by 6 bases and V by 3 bases; bases with no gene match: 8. CDR3 length: 15 residues. Germline-derived CDR1 and CDR2 are SGDLS and YYNGEE. CDR3 loop: CASSAQGARWDTQYF. CDR3 nucleotide sequence: TGTGCCAGCAGCGCACAGGGGGCGCGGTGGGATACGCAGTATTTT.

The chain employs TRBV7-9 and TRBJ2-7; 9 bases match TRBD2. The junction had 10 bases not matched to a gene; V was cut back by 2 bases and J by 2 bases. The CDR3 loop spans 17 amino acids. Germline V gene data show CDR1 as SEHNR and CDR2 as FQNEAQ (reference sequence). The CDR3 DNA is TGTGCCAGCAGCTTACTGGGGCGGGGGGGCCCCGCCTACGAGCAGTACTTC. Residues: CASSLLGRGGPAYEQYF.

V gene TRBV4-2 combines with J gene TRBJ1-2; no reliable D call. The V gene lost 3 bases and the J gene lost 13 bases, with 12 bases spanning the gap. This CDR3 is built from 11 residues. Germline V gene sequence: CDR1 LGHNA, CDR2 YNFKEQ. CDR3 DNA sequence: TGTGCCAGCAGCCAGGGTACAGAAGCCACCTTC. Its translation: CASSQGTEATF.

The rearrangement links TRBV21-1 to TRBJ1-5. TRBV21-1 is a known pseudogene. This CDR3 contains 20 residues. As DNA, the CDR3 is TGTGCCAGCAGAAGCCCCACACCCAGCCGGGATCTGTTTAGCAATCAGCCCCAGCATTTT. Its protein product is CASRSPTPSRDLFSNQPQHF.

This rearrangement joins TRBV25-1 to TRBJ2-7; D possibly corresponds to TRBD1 (6 bases). Germline CDR1 MGHDK, CDR2 SYGVNS. V shed 6 bases and J shed 4 bases, with 13 bases lying between them. The CDR3 length is 13 residues. The CDR3 sequence: CASSSVRGYEQYF. The CDR3 nucleotides read TGTGCCAGCAGCAGTGTCAGGGGATACGAGCAGTACTTC.

This chain links TRBV7-9 with TRBJ2-2; D is uncertain. The CDR3 totals 13 residues. V shed 8 bases and J shed 1 base, with 8 bases lying between them. Germline V lookup: CDR1 SEHNR, CDR2 FQNEAQ (reference sequence). The CDR3 region is CASGWENTGELFF. CDR3 nucleotides: TGTGCCAGCGGCTGGGAGAACACCGGGGAGCTGTTTTTT.